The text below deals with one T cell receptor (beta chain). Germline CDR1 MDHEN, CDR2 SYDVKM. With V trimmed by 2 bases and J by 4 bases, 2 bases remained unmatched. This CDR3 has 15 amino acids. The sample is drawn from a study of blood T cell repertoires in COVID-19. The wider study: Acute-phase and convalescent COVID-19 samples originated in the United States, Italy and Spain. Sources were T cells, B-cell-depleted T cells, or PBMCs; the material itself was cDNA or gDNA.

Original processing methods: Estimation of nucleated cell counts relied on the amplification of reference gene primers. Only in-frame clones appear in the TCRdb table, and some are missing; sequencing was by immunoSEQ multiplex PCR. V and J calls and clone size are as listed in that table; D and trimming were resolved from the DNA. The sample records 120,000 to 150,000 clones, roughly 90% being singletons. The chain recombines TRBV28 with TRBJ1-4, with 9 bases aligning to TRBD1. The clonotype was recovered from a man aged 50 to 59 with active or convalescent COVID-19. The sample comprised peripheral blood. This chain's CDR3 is CASSLMTGGNEKLFF. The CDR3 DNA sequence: TGTGCCAGCAGTTTAATGACAGGGGGTAATGAAAAACTGTTTTTT.